The rows below give T cell receptor beta chains drawn from one sample of a study of identical twins. TCRdb re-analysed the 5' RACE reads in MiXCR, keeping a single row per CDR3 protein. The sample yields 260,000 or so distinct CDR3 sequences, 7.5% seen once. These data were also filed under a second study, of yellow fever vaccine responses in identical twins.

Sequencing used CD8+ T cells sorted from blood. The receptors stem from a woman aged 18-29 years in good health. CDR3s include the opening cysteine and the closing phenylalanine or tryptophan. The order of the fields is V gene, D gene, clone size, CDR3 length, J gene, CDR3 protein, CDR3 DNA. D genes are given only for firm matches. Clone size appears in some rows only: once, few, many, or a class for an expanded clone.

>TRBV11-1|NA|few|18|TRBJ2-2
CASSGRGAGRLNTGELFF
TGTGCCAGCAGCGGACGGGGTGCGGGACGGTTAAACACCGGGGAGCTGTTTTTT
>TRBV4-1|NA|NA|16|TRBJ2-1
CASSHNPLSSYNEQFF
TGCGCCAGCAGTCATAACCCTTTAAGCTCCTACAATGAGCAGTTCTTC
>TRBV28|TRBD2|NA|15|TRBJ2-5
CASSLLRGGIETQYF
TGTGCCAGCAGTTTATTGCGGGGGGGCATAGAGACCCAGTACTTC
>TRBV6-4|TRBD2|many|14|TRBJ2-3
CASSATSGTDTQYF
TGTGCCAGCAGTGCAACTAGCGGCACAGATACGCAGTATTTT
>TRBV6-1|NA|few|16|TRBJ2-5
CASTFRQDRLKETQYF
TGTGCCAGCACATTCCGACAGGACAGATTAAAAGAGACCCAGTACTTC
>TRBV15|TRBD1|few|17|TRBJ2-4
CATSRDGQELAKNIQYF
TGTGCCACCAGCAGAGATGGACAGGAACTAGCCAAAAACATTCAGTACTTC
>TRBV2|TRBD2|many|15|TRBJ2-7
CASSDTTGGSYEQYF
TGTGCCAGCAGTGATACGACGGGAGGTTCCTACGAGCAGTACTTC
>TRBV5-1|NA|many|13|TRBJ1-2
CASRYREMDGYTF
TGCGCCAGCCGCTACCGGGAGATGGATGGCTACACCTTC
>TRBV7-2|TRBD1|many|15|TRBJ2-1
CASSPDRGTYNEQFF
TGTGCCAGCAGCCCGGACAGGGGAACCTACAATGAGCAGTTCTTC
>TRBV12-3/TRBV12-4|TRBD1|few|17|TRBJ2-1
CASTSGQGAFSYNEQFF
TGTGCCAGCACCTCGGGACAGGGTGCATTCTCCTACAATGAGCAGTTCTTC
>TRBV19|NA|NA|14|TRBJ2-1
CASSIILAYNEQFF
TGTGCCAGTAGTATTATACTAGCTTACAATGAGCAGTTCTTC
>TRBV5-6|NA|NA|15|TRBJ2-2
CASSLEAPDTGELFF
TGTGCCAGCAGCTTGGAAGCCCCGGACACCGGGGAGCTGTTTTTT
>TRBV29-1|NA|many|12|TRBJ2-4
CSVEGRENIQYF
TGCAGCGTTGAGGGCAGGGAAAACATTCAGTACTTC
>TRBV6-1|NA|NA|17|TRBJ2-2
CASSASLMRALGGELFF
TGTGCCAGCAGTGCCAGCCTAATGAGGGCCCTGGGCGGGGAGCTGTTTTTT
>TRBV29-1|TRBD1|NA|12|TRBJ1-2
CSVEGQGGGYTF
TGCAGCGTTGAGGGACAGGGGGGTGGCTACACCTTC
>TRBV7-3|NA|few|12|TRBJ2-1
CASSPHGGEQFF
TGTGCCAGCAGCCCCCACGGCGGAGAGCAGTTCTTC
>TRBV28|NA|many|16|TRBJ2-7
CASSSGGSGPGHEQYF
TGTGCCAGCAGTTCTGGGGGCTCCGGCCCCGGACACGAGCAGTACTTC
>TRBV6-4|TRBD2|NA|16|TRBJ2-1
CASSSTGTSGHNEQFF
TGTGCCAGCAGTTCTACCGGGACTAGCGGTCACAATGAGCAGTTCTTC
>TRBV12-3/TRBV12-4|NA|many|12|TRBJ1-6
CASSGNRRTLHF
TGTGCCAGCTCAGGCAACCGTAGGACCCTCCACTTT
>TRBV3-1|NA|many|17|TRBJ2-1
CASSQDRAGGRGNEQFF
TGTGCCAGCAGCCAAGATCGTGCGGGGGGCAGGGGGAATGAGCAGTTCTTC
>TRBV7-7|TRBD2|NA|17|TRBJ2-3
CASSSTPGLAGSDTQYF
TGTGCCAGCAGCAGTACACCGGGACTAGCGGGATCAGATACGCAGTATTTT
>TRBV20-1|TRBD2|NA|16|TRBJ2-1
CSARGLAGGVYNEQFF
TGCAGTGCTAGGGGGTTAGCGGGAGGGGTCTACAATGAGCAGTTCTTC
>TRBV27|NA|many|13|TRBJ1-1
CASSFGVFTEAFF
TGTGCCAGCAGTTTTGGGGTTTTCACTGAAGCTTTCTTT
>TRBV11-1|NA|NA|18|TRBJ2-3
CASSRLDFALHTTDTQYF
TGTGCCAGCAGTCGGCTAGATTTTGCCTTACACACCACAGATACGCAGTATTTT
>TRBV4-1|TRBD2|few|15|TRBJ2-7
CASSLTSGRGHEQYF
TGCGCCAGCAGCCTAACTAGCGGGAGAGGCCACGAGCAGTACTTC
>TRBV27|TRBD2|many|14|TRBJ2-7
CASSQAGGRHEQYF
TGTGCCAGCAGCCAAGCGGGAGGGAGGCACGAGCAGTACTTC